These 2 T cell receptor beta chains were sequenced from one sample in a study of OX40 agonist ivuxolimab in advanced cancers. Using immunoSEQ multiplex PCR, the repertoire was profiled, and TCRdb retains in-frame clones only, with some absent. The table lists about 130,000 clones, approximately 94% of them singletons. The starting material was CD4+ or CD8+ T cells sorted from blood, obtained in a trial of the OX40 agonist ivuxolimab. The receptors come from an adult with an advanced solid tumor such as melanoma, head and neck, liver or kidney cancer.

The chain recombines TRBV5-1 with TRBJ2-2, with D unresolved. Trimming left V 4 bases short and J 4 bases short, with 11 bases between. The CDR3 has 14 amino acids. Germline V CDR1 and CDR2: SGHRS, YFSETQ. CDR3 bases: TGCGCCAGCAGCCCCCCGTTTTCCACCGGGGAGCTGTTTTTT. Amino acids: CASSPPFSTGELFF.

This sequence joins TRBV19 and TRBJ1-1; D is unresolved. CDR1 and CDR2 from the germline V gene are LNHDA and SQIVND (reference sequence). The CDR3 loop spans 12 amino acids. V lost 8 bases, J lost 0 bases, and 7 bases lay in between. The CDR3 DNA sequence: TGTGCCAGTCACGACATGAACACTGAAGCTTTCTTT. Residues: CASHDMNTEAFF.